This TCR beta chain was found in a study of blood T cell repertoires in COVID-19. About the study: The United States, Italy and Spain provided the acute and convalescent COVID-19 samples. PBMCs, B-cell-depleted T cells, or T cells were the source of the cDNA or gDNA that made up the material.

The CDR3 spans 13 residues. Germline V gene lookup returns CDR1 MNHEY and CDR2 SMNVEV (reference sequence). V lost 2 bases and J 6 bases, leaving 10 bases between the germline ends. Produced via immunoSEQ multiplex PCR; TCRdb's table is partial and in-frame only. The data show approximately 260,000 clones, around 81% seen once. Participant age was roughly 18 to 90 years, and participants resided in about two dozen US areas. Which cohort a participant joined came from the clinical history participants gave. The TCR sequence derives from a man between 45 and 60 years old who had recovered from COVID-19. Sequenced sample: PBMCs or T cells enriched from blood (not recorded which). This chain joins TRBV27 and TRBJ2-5; D gene unclear. CDR3 in amino acids: CASSLLGPKTQYF. For the CDR3, the DNA is TGTGCCAGCAGTTTACTTGGGCCAAAGACCCAGTACTTC.